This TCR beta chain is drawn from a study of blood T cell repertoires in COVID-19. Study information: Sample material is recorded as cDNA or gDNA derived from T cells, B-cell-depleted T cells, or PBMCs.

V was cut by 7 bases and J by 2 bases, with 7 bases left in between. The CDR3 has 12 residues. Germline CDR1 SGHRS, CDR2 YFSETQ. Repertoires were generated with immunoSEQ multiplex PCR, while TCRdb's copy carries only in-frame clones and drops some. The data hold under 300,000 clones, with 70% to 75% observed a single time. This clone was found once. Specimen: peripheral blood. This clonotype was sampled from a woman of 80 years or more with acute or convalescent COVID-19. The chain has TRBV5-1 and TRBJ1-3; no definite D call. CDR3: CASGGTGNTIYF. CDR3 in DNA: TGCGCCAGCGGAGGGACTGGAAACACCATATATTTT.